This T cell receptor beta chain originates from a study of Graves' ophthalmopathy and Graves' hyperthyroidism. RNA transcripts were the template, and TCR beta CDR3 regions were amplified from them. An initial RT-PCR round employing HTBI primers preceded a second-round multiplex PCR. TCRdb re-called the multiplex PCR reads through MiXCR, storing one row per CDR3 protein. The sample records 450,000 or so distinct CDR3 sequences, around an eighth being singletons. For this clonotype: Its antigen is as yet unknown.

Between the trimmed V and J ends, which lost 0 bases and 1 base, there was a span of 13 bases. Looked up from germline, CDR1 is DFQATT and CDR2 is SNEGSKA (reference sequence). The CDR3 has 15 amino acids. Study-level findings and limits: In blood, most expanded thyroid clonotypes above 0.001 frequency were also detected.

This clonotype was obtained from a woman aged 25 to 45 with Graves' ophthalmopathy. The chain combines TRBV20-1 with TRBJ2-7, with a weak D call TRBD2 (5 bases). The sample was blood. CDR3 residues: CSARDISGKSYEQYF. DNA for the CDR3: TGCAGTGCTAGAGATATCAGCGGAAAATCCTACGAGCAGTACTTC.